The source of this T cell receptor beta chain is a study of shared clonotypes between healthy human individuals. Caucasian adults residing in Nashville, Tennessee made up all the donors. CD4+ cells were split into CD45RA+ naive and CD45RA-negative memory subsets. Assay used: immunoSEQ multiplex PCR; TCRdb lists only in-frame clones, some missing. The data contain about 2.5 million clones, approximately 90% of them singletons. Germline V gene sequence: CDR1 MNHEY, CDR2 SMNVEV (reference sequence). The V and J ends lost 10 bases and 2 bases respectively, with 15 bases between them. The CDR3 runs 14 residues.

The chain combines TRBV27 with TRBJ1-5; D is unresolved. The sequenced material came from naive CD4+ T cells from PBMCs. This sample's subset: CD45RA+ positively selected. The clonotype originates from a man younger than 30 in good health. Some clones in this sample may be carry-over from other donors' samples. The CDR3 loop is CATRRDFGNQPQHF. The CDR3 DNA follows: TGTGCCACACGTAGAGATTTCGGCAATCAGCCCCAGCATTTT.